The next 26 T cell receptor beta chains were all read from a single sample in a study of blood T cells in healthy people across ages. Primers used in a second PCR of about 7 to 12 cycles were a sample-barcoded 5' primer and a J-beta primer mix. TCRdb re-derived calls from the 5' RACE reads in MiXCR, one entry per CDR3 protein. In the table there are 650,000 to 800,000 distinct CDR3 sequences, around 45% of which are singletons. The sequenced sample consisted of blood. The receptors stem from a man aged 55 to 70 in good health.

V and J are TRBV2 and TRBJ1-2; TRBD1 agrees at 7 bases. Germline V gives CDR1 SNHLY, CDR2 FYNNEI. The trim removed 3 bases at V and 4 bases at J, leaving 8 bases unmatched. The CDR3 has 15 residues. Here the CDR3 DNA reads TGTGCCAGCAGTGAGGCAGGGGGAAGGGGCTATGGCTACACCTTC. Its protein product is CASSEAGGRGYGYTF.

This clonotype was detected only a few times. The chain is built from TRBV7-2 and TRBJ2-1; 10 bases fit TRBD2. V shed 5 bases, J shed 5 bases, and the junction held 6 bases outside the gene matches. This CDR3 spans 15 amino acids. The germline V gene encodes CDR1 SGHTA and CDR2 FQGNSA. For the CDR3, the DNA is TGTGCCAGCAGCCCTCTAGCGGGGGCCGACAATGAGCAGTTCTTC. Amino acids: CASSPLAGADNEQFF.

This clonotype was seen a few times. This chain uses TRBV7-2 with TRBJ1-1, with D uncertain. The CDR3 has 15 amino acids. Trimming removed 5 bases at V and 4 bases at J, with 17 bases between. Germline V gene sequence: CDR1 SGHTA, CDR2 FQGNSA. CDR3 nucleotide sequence: TGTGCCAGCAGCCCCCGTGGAGGGTTCACCACTGAAGCTTTCTTT. Its protein is CASSPRGGFTTEAFF.

Concerning this clonotype: Mismatch with germline at one junction end may stem from a read error. The rearrangement links TRBV27 to TRBJ1-6, with a tentative D call TRBD1 (6 bases). The length of the CDR3 is 15 residues. The germline V gene has CDR1 MNHEY and CDR2 SMNVEV (reference sequence). Written as DNA, the CDR3 is TGTGCCGGCAGGGGACTAGGCTCCTATAATTCACCCCTCCACTTT. It translates to CAGRGLGSYNSPLHF.

To note about this clonotype: Compared with germline, one end of the junction differs, possibly owing to a read error. The CDR3 loop reads CAGSPGQGYGYTF. In nucleotides, the CDR3 is TGTGCCGGCAGCCCGGGACAGGGATATGGCTACACCTTC. This chain links TRBV5-5 with TRBJ1-2; 9 bases align to TRBD1. The CDR3 is made up of 13 amino acids. The germline gives CDR1 SGHKS, CDR2 YYEKEE (reference sequence).

This clonotype was detected only a few times. This rearrangement joins TRBV20-1 to TRBJ1-6, with D possibly TRBD1 on 5 matching bases. The CDR3 length is 18 residues. Germline V gene lookup returns CDR1 DFQATT and CDR2 SNEGSKA (reference sequence). The V end was cut by 0 bases, the J end by 0 bases, with 15 bases between. CDR3 sequence (DNA): TGCAGTGCTAGAGATCTTTTGGGGCAGAGCTCCTATAATTCACCCCTCCACTTT. Protein product: CSARDLLGQSSYNSPLHF.

V is TRBV2 and J is TRBJ2-1, with D perhaps matching TRBD2 (6 bases). The germline V and J ends were trimmed by 7 bases and 3 bases, with 10 bases remaining between them. The germline CDR1 and CDR2 sequences are SNHLY and FYNNEI. The CDR3 sequence is 13 residues long. CDR3 region: CASTGSGYNEQFF. CDR3 nucleotides: TGTGCCAGCACCGGTAGCGGCTACAATGAGCAGTTCTTC. Using reference TRBV2 and TRBJ2-1 for the parts outside the CDR3, the full variable domain is EPEVTQTPSHQVTQMGQEVILRCVPISNHLYFYWYRQILGQKVEFLVSFYNNEISEKSEIFDDQFSVERPDGSNFTLKIRSTKLEDSAMYFCASTGSGYNEQFFGPGTRLTVL.

The V gene is TRBV12-3 or TRBV12-4, the J gene TRBJ2-4, with D perhaps TRBD1 or TRBD2 (5 bases each). The closer fit of TRBJ2-7 to the DNA end suggests the J call may be wrong. The CDR3 totals 13 residues. CDR3 bases: TGTGCCAGCACCCGGGACGGACCCTACGAGCAGTACTTC. As protein: CASTRDGPYEQYF.

This clonotype has a count of ten or more. The chain carries TRBV27 and TRBJ1-2, with 7 nucleotides matching TRBD1. CDR1 is MNHEY, CDR2 SMNVEV, per germline (reference sequence). This CDR3 has 14 residues. V lost 6 bases, J lost 7 bases, and 11 bases stayed unmatched. CDR3 in amino acids: CASRAGQERSGYTF. CDR3 DNA sequence: TGTGCCAGCAGAGCCGGACAGGAGCGTTCTGGCTACACCTTC.

CDR3 loop: CASSLRAERFEQYF. CDR3 nucleotide sequence: TGTGCCAGCAGCCTCCGGGCCGAAAGATTCGAGCAGTACTTC. The rearrangement joins TRBV11-2 to TRBJ2-7; no clear D. In germline, CDR1 is SGHAT, CDR2 FQNNGV. V lost 5 bases and J lost 6, with 17 bases in between. CDR3 length equals 14 residues.

CDR3 protein: CASWDRGRDEQFF. For the CDR3, the DNA is TGTGCCAGCTGGGACAGGGGACGGGATGAGCAGTTCTTC. This chain joins TRBV27 and TRBJ2-1, with 10 bases identical to TRBD1. V dropped 8 bases and J dropped 8; count of bases not matched to a gene: 6. The CDR3 runs to 13 residues. Germline assignment: CDR1 MNHEY and CDR2 SMNVEV (reference sequence).

The V gene is TRBV3-1, the J gene TRBJ2-5; D may be TRBD1 or TRBD2 (5 bases each). The J call may be wrong; the DNA end is better matched by TRBJ2-7. Germline V gene lookup returns CDR1 LGHDT and CDR2 YNNKEL (reference sequence). The CDR3 sequence is 12 residues long. The CDR3 spells CASSRGSNEQYF. CDR3 nucleotide sequence: TGTGCCAGCAGCCGGGGGTCAAACGAGCAGTACTTC.

This clonotype was observed a few times. The chain carries TRBV4-3 and TRBJ2-1; D is unresolved. V lost 0 bases to trimming and J lost 9 bases, with 12 bases between them. CDR1 is LGHNA and CDR2 is YSLEER in the germline V gene. The CDR3 is 14 residues long. The CDR3 protein is CASSQDLASSEQFF. CDR3 bases: TGCGCCAGCAGCCAAGATCTTGCTAGTAGTGAGCAGTTCTTC.

The chain couples TRBV28 to TRBJ2-5; D not certain. The end of the DNA aligns better with TRBJ2-7, so the J call may be wrong. The germline V gene encodes CDR1 MDHEN and CDR2 SYDVKM. This CDR3 region has 11 residues. The CDR3 spells CASSSPSEQYF. As DNA, the CDR3 is TGTGCCAGCAGTTCCCCTAGCGAGCAGTACTTC.

The gene calls are TRBV4-1 and TRBJ2-1; a weak D match, TRBD2 (6 bases). CDR3 length equals 14 residues. The germline V gene encodes CDR1 MGHRA and CDR2 YSYEKL. Between the trimmed V and J ends, which lost 0 bases and 9 bases, there was a span of 12 bases. This chain's CDR3 is CASSQEERESEQFF. CDR3 nucleotides: TGCGCCAGCAGCCAAGAAGAACGGGAGAGTGAGCAGTTCTTC.

This chain links TRBV15 with TRBJ1-2; 9 bases fit TRBD1. CDR3 size: 14 residues. V shed 6 bases and J 4 bases; nucleotides not matched to a gene: 6. Germline loops: CDR1 LNHNV, CDR2 YYDKDF (reference sequence). The CDR3 DNA reads TGTGCCACCAGACCCGGGACAGGGCTCTATGGCTACACCTTC. The encoded protein is CATRPGTGLYGYTF. Together with reference TRBV15 and TRBJ1-2, the CDR3 gives the full variable domain: DAMVIQNPRYQVTQFGKPVTLSCSQTLNHNVMYWYQQKSSQAPKLLFHYYDKDFNNEADTPDNFQSRRPNTSFCFLDIRSPGLGDTAMYLCATRPGTGLYGYTFGSGTRLTVV.

The V gene is TRBV4-3, the J gene TRBJ2-7, with D perhaps given as TRBD1 or TRBD2 (6 bases each). V lost 0 bases, J lost 2 bases, and 11 bases lay in between. Germline CDR1 LGHNA, CDR2 YSLEER. CDR3 length equals 15 residues. In DNA, the CDR3 is TGCGCCAGCAGCCAAGAGGGGGGCCCCACCTACGAGCAGTACTTC. Its protein product is CASSQEGGPTYEQYF.

This clonotype was counted between two and nine times. The rearrangement joins TRBV20-1 to TRBJ2-2; possibly TRBD2 for D (6 bases). V shed 6 bases and J shed 2 bases, with 13 bases lying between them. Germline CDR1 and CDR2: DFQATT and SNEGSKA (reference sequence). This CDR3 is 14 amino acids long. The CDR3 coding sequence is TGCAGTGCGACTACGGGACTCAACACCGGGGAGCTGTTTTTT. This sequence encodes CSATTGLNTGELFF.

On this clonotype: A much larger clone lies one base from this, so it may be a read error. This chain uses TRBV10-3 with TRBJ2-7; D is unresolved. The CDR3 is 12 amino acids. Germline V gene lookup returns CDR1 ENHRY and CDR2 SYGVKD. The CDR3 spells CVIKRVSYEQYF. For the CDR3, the DNA is TGTGTCATCAAACGGGTTAGCTACGAGCAGTACTTC.

J is TRBJ1-5 and V is TRBV10-3; D is uncertain. Trimming removed 4 bases at V and 0 bases at J, with 4 bases between. The CDR3 runs to 13 residues. Per germline, CDR1 ENHRY and CDR2 SYGVKD. This CDR3 reads CAISVDSNQPQHF. CDR3 coding DNA: TGTGCCATCAGTGTTGATAGCAATCAGCCCCAGCATTTT.

V is TRBV3-1 and J is TRBJ2-1; tentatively, D is TRBD1 (5 bases). This CDR3 comprises 15 residues. The V gene lost 2 bases and the J gene lost 2 bases, with 10 bases spanning the gap. Germline V lookup: CDR1 LGHDT, CDR2 YNNKEL (reference sequence). In DNA form, the CDR3 reads TGTGCCAGCAGCCAATTTCAGGGCCCCTACAATGAGCAGTTCTTC. Translated: CASSQFQGPYNEQFF.

The rearrangement uses TRBV7-2 and TRBJ1-6, with D perhaps matching TRBD1 (6 bases). The CDR3 consists of 15 residues. Germline V lookup: CDR1 SGHTA, CDR2 FQGNSA. The V gene lost 1 base and the J gene lost 8 bases, with 12 bases spanning the gap. CDR3 region: CASSLGGQLDSPLHF. In nucleotides, the CDR3 is TGTGCCAGCAGCTTAGGGGGACAACTCGATTCACCCCTCCACTTT.

The genes are TRBV20-1 and TRBJ2-2, with 8 bases aligning to TRBD1. The trim removed 3 bases at V and 6 bases at J, leaving 6 bases unmatched. Germline V gene data show CDR1 as DFQATT and CDR2 as SNEGSKA (reference sequence). CDR3 length equals 14 residues. The CDR3 DNA reads TGCAGTGCTAGTAGGGACAGGCGTGCCGGGGAGCTGTTTTTT. Its protein product is CSASRDRRAGELFF.

This chain joins TRBV6-4 and TRBJ2-6, with a possible D match to TRBD2 (6 bases). Trimming took off 3 bases at V and 4 bases at J, with 10 bases between the two ends. CDR1 and CDR2 from the germline V gene are MRHNA and SNTAGT. The CDR3 has 15 amino acids. DNA for the CDR3: TGTGCCAGCAGTGAGCAGGCGGGGGGGGCCAACGTCCTGACTTTC. Translated: CASSEQAGGANVLTF.

The chain recombines TRBV10-3 with TRBJ2-3, with D maybe TRBD2 (6 bases). CDR3 size: 16 residues. CDR1 is ENHRY, CDR2 SYGVKD, per germline. With 0 bases removed from V and 2 bases from J, the gap between germline ends came to 12 bases. The CDR3 sequence: CAISESGGGATDTQYF. For the CDR3, the DNA is TGTGCCATCAGTGAGTCGGGTGGAGGGGCCACAGATACGCAGTATTTT.

Regarding this clonotype: A much larger clonotype is one base distant, so this may be a read error. In this CDR3 the conserved last residue, phenylalanine or tryptophan, is missing, so a read error is likely. The genes are TRBV29-1 and TRBJ2-7; D perhaps matches TRBD1 (6 bases). V was cut by 6 bases and J by 0 bases, with 12 bases left in between. Germline assignment: CDR1 SQVTM and CDR2 ANQGSEA. The CDR3 sequence is 13 residues long. This CDR3 reads CSVGRDNSYEQYY. The CDR3 DNA follows: TGCAGCGTGGGCCGGGACAACTCCTACGAGCAGTACTAC.